This TCR beta chain was observed in a study of T cell responses to AZD1222 COVID-19 vaccine. The CDR3 totals 16 residues. With V trimmed by 0 bases and J by 3 bases, 8 bases remained unmatched. Germline V gene sequence: CDR1 SGHAT, CDR2 FQNNGV. A word on this clone: The antigen is not known.

Notes on the study in general: Clonal diversity may have been underestimated in mostly white British donors. Rises in breadth and depth of Spike-specific TCRs came after two AZD1222 doses.

Here immunoSEQ multiplex PCR was the method, and the copy in TCRdb shows in-frame clones only, minus some. The sample records more than 110,000 clones, about 90% being singletons. The sequencing used peripheral blood, collected on day 0 of AZD1222 vaccination. The chain couples TRBV11-2 to TRBJ2-7; 7 positions agree with TRBD2. The sequence was collected from an adult in good health. For the CDR3, the DNA is TGTGCCAGCAGCTTAGAGGTGGGGCGGGAGCTCTACGAGCAGTACTTC. Protein product: CASSLEVGRELYEQYF.